The 15 T cell receptor beta chains below were found in one sample sequenced in a study of CD8 T cells in Susac syndrome. With random hexamers, reverse transcription was performed on about 0.5 to 1 ug of RNA. A single record per CDR3 protein comes from TCRdb applying MiXCR to the immunoSEQ multiplex PCR reads. This table has about 240,000 distinct CDR3 sequences, 96% appearing once. Material for sequencing was CD4+ T cells from PBMCs. The receptors here all came from a human donor with Susac syndrome.

The chain joins TRBV11-3 to TRBJ2-7; 12 bases agree with TRBD2. V was clipped by 5 bases and J by 2 bases; unmatched bases: 4. Germline V gene data show CDR1 as SGHNT and CDR2 as YENEEA. The CDR3 length is 15 residues. CDR3 in amino acids: CASSIGLAGTYEQYF. Here the CDR3 DNA reads TGTGCCAGCAGCATCGGACTAGCGGGGACCTACGAGCAGTACTTC. Full variable domain (outside the CDR3, taken from reference TRBV11-3 and TRBJ2-7): EAGVVQSPRYKIIEKKQPVAFWCNPISGHNTLYWYLQNLGQGPELLIRYENEEAVDDSQLPKDRFSAERLKGVDSTLKIQPAELGDSAVYLCASSIGLAGTYEQYFGPGTRLTVT.

V usage is TRBV4-1 and J usage is TRBJ1-1; the D gene is possibly TRBD1 (6 bases). Germline CDR1 and CDR2: MGHRA and YSYEKL. V was clipped by 1 base and J by 1 base, with 10 bases between them. This CDR3 comprises 15 residues. CDR3 DNA sequence: TGCGCCAGCAGCCAAGTAAGGACAGCGAACACTGAAGCTTTCTTT. It encodes CASSQVRTANTEAFF.

V is TRBV29-1 and J is TRBJ2-7, with TRBD1 matching 7 bases. Trimming at V came to 2 bases and at J to 0 bases, leaving 4 bases not matched to a gene. There are 14 residues in the CDR3. CDR1 and CDR2 (germline): SQVTM, ANQGSEA. Here the CDR3 DNA reads TGCAGCGTTGAAACGGGGACAGTCTCCTACGAGCAGTACTTC. Its protein is CSVETGTVSYEQYF.

This clonotype was recorded only once. The V and J genes are TRBV29-1 and TRBJ2-3; 10 bases match TRBD2. Germline V lookup: CDR1 SQVTM, CDR2 ANQGSEA. The CDR3 has 14 residues. V lost 7 bases, J lost 0 bases, and 4 bases stayed unmatched. CDR3 in DNA: TGCAGCGCCCAGACTAGCGGGAGCACAGATACGCAGTATTTT. Its translation is CSAQTSGSTDTQYF.

This sequence joins TRBV7-8 and TRBJ1-5; TRBD1 matches at 10 bases. The CDR3 length is 16 residues. V trimming: 4 bases; J trimming: 3 bases; junction bases outside the gene matches: 6. CDR1 and CDR2 from the germline V gene are SGHVS and FQNEAQ. The CDR3 DNA follows: TGTGCCAGCAGCTGGGGACAGGGGTTTGACAATCAGCCCCAGCATTTT. It translates to CASSWGQGFDNQPQHF.

The chain links TRBV3-1 to TRBJ2-1; 7 nucleotides align to TRBD1. Germline lookup yields CDR1 LGHDT and CDR2 YNNKEL (reference sequence). This CDR3 comprises 15 residues. V dropped 0 bases and J dropped 6; count of bases not matched to a gene: 5. The CDR3 reads CASSQDTAGGNEQFF. The CDR3 coding sequence is TGTGCCAGCAGCCAAGATACGGCAGGGGGCAATGAGCAGTTCTTC.

The chain couples TRBV7-9 to TRBJ2-1; 7 bases match TRBD2. The CDR3 contains 16 residues. Losses at the gene ends were 2 bases for V and 0 bases for J; bases not matched to a gene: 4. Germline CDR1 and CDR2: SEHNR and FQNEAQ (reference sequence). CDR3 nucleotides: TGTGCCAGCAGCTTAAGGGCGGGAGCCTCCTACAATGAGCAGTTCTTC. Translated, it gives CASSLRAGASYNEQFF.

The CDR3 protein is CASSQDWDYSPNEQFF. The CDR3 region has the DNA TGTGCCAGCAGCCAAGATTGGGATTACTCCCCCAATGAGCAGTTCTTC. The J gene is TRBJ2-1, the V gene TRBV4-2; D is uncertain. The V end was cut by 0 bases, the J end by 6 bases, with 15 bases between. The CDR3 consists of 16 residues. In germline, CDR1 is LGHNA, CDR2 YNFKEQ.

This chain links TRBV30 with TRBJ2-3; 14 bases fit TRBD2. The length of the CDR3 is 14 residues. V gave up 7 bases and J gave up 5 bases; unmatched junction bases: 5. CDR1 GTSNPN and CDR2 SVGIG come from the germline V gene (reference sequence). CDR3 in DNA: TGTGCCTTCGGGACTAGCGGGAGTAAAGATACGCAGTATTTT. Amino acid sequence: CAFGTSGSKDTQYF. Variable domain in full (rest from reference TRBV30 and TRBJ2-3): SQTIHQWPATLVQPVGSPLSLECTVEGTSNPNLYWYRQAAGRGLQLLFYSVGIGQISSEVPQNLSASRPQDRQFILSSKKLLLSDSGFYLCAFGTSGSKDTQYFGPGTRLTVL.

This clonotype is a singleton in its sample. The gene calls are TRBV18 and TRBJ2-1; no definite D call. Per the germline V gene, CDR1 is KGHSH and CDR2 is LQKENI. The length of the CDR3 is 16 residues. The V end was cut by 3 bases, the J end by 2 bases, with 14 bases between. The CDR3 nucleotides are TGTGCCAGCTCACCGAACCGTGAGGTTCCCTACAATGAGCAGTTCTTC. Protein product: CASSPNREVPYNEQFF.

This clonotype was observed a few times. The chain is built from TRBV24-1 and TRBJ1-5; D is ambiguous. The V and J ends lost 2 bases and 3 bases respectively, with 1 base between them. CDR3 length equals 12 residues. The germline CDR1 and CDR2 sequences are KGHDR and SFDVKD. Here the CDR3 reads CATSDSNQPQHF. The CDR3 DNA sequence: TGTGCCACCAGTGATTCCAATCAGCCCCAGCATTTT.

CDR3: CSVTGQTYNEQFF. CDR3 sequence (DNA): TGCAGCGTTACCGGACAGACATACAATGAGCAGTTCTTC. The chain couples TRBV29-1 to TRBJ2-1; D may be TRBD1 (6 bases). Between the trimmed V and J ends, which lost 5 bases and 4 bases, there was a span of 12 bases. The germline V gene encodes CDR1 SQVTM and CDR2 ANQGSEA. The CDR3 runs 13 residues.

The chain carries TRBV4-1 and TRBJ1-5, with D hard to call. Germline CDR1 is MGHRA and CDR2 is YSYEKL. This CDR3 spans 12 amino acids. V was shortened by 1 base and J by 9 bases, with 7 bases between the two germline ends. CDR3 amino acids: CASSQGPGPQHF. The CDR3 DNA reads as TGCGCCAGCAGCCAAGGACCGGGGCCCCAGCATTTT.

This chain connects TRBV11-3 to TRBJ2-3; 12 positions agree with TRBD2. The CDR3 extends over 17 amino acids. CDR1 SGHNT and CDR2 YENEEA come from the germline V gene. V lost 5 bases to trimming and J lost 1 base; unmatched junction nucleotides: 7. This CDR3 is CASSARTSGMGTDTQYF. In DNA, the CDR3 is TGTGCCAGCAGCGCTAGGACTAGCGGGATGGGCACAGATACGCAGTATTTT.

This clonotype was seen only a few times. The chain employs TRBV19 and TRBJ2-7, with D perhaps assigned TRBD1 or TRBD2 (5 bases each). Germline loops: CDR1 LNHDA, CDR2 SQIVND (reference sequence). The CDR3 is made up of 14 amino acids. V was shortened by 4 bases and J by 2 bases, with 12 bases between the two germline ends. Here the CDR3 DNA reads TGTGCCAGTAGTAGTGGGGCCGGGACCTACGAGCAGTACTTC. This gives the protein CASSSGAGTYEQYF.